The rows below give T cell receptor beta chains drawn from one sample of a study of T cell responses to AZD1222 COVID-19 vaccine. Sequencing was performed with immunoSEQ multiplex PCR; in TCRdb, only in-frame clones are kept and a portion is missing. This sample has some 81,000 clones; approximately 85% occur once, and the top ten carry 3.4%. Sequenced material: peripheral blood, taken 28 days after the second AZD1222 dose. The receptor source for this set is an adult who received the AZD1222 COVID-19 vaccine. Each CDR3 is given with its conserved first and last residue. The D gene is left open where the match is weak. Rows may omit the clone size; those that give it use once, few, many or a size class.

V gene	clone size	J gene	D gene	CDR3 DNA	CDR3 protein
TRBV5-1	.	TRBJ2-1	TRBD2	TGCGCCAGCAGCTTGACTAGCGGATACAATGAGCAGTTCTTC	CASSLTSGYNEQFF
TRBV24-1	.	TRBJ2-2	.	TGTGCCACCAGTGATCTAGCTCCCGGGGAGCTGTTTTTT	CATSDLAPGELFF
TRBV19	.	TRBJ2-7	.	TGTGCCAGTAGAAGGACAGTCTACGAGCAGTACTTC	CASRRTVYEQYF
TRBV19	.	TRBJ1-2	.	TGTGCCAGTAGTACAGGGGACCAAATAAGATTCTATGGCTACACCTTC	CASSTGDQIRFYGYTF
TRBV7-3	.	TRBJ2-7	TRBD2	TGTGCCAGCGCCCGGGTTCCGGGAAGCGGGATCGAGCAGTACTTC	CASARVPGSGIEQYF
TRBV6-2/TRBV6-3	.	TRBJ2-7	TRBD2	TGTGCCAGCAGTTACTCCTTTAGCGGGAGCGAAAACGAGCAGTACTTC	CASSYSFSGSENEQYF
TRBV6-1	.	TRBJ2-7	.	TGTGCCAGCAGTGAAGAGCCCAGATCCTACGAGCAGTACTTC	CASSEEPRSYEQYF
TRBV5-4	once	TRBJ2-1	.	TGTGCCAGCAGTCCAGGGAGCCCGGCCAACAATGAGCAGTTCTTC	CASSPGSPANNEQFF
TRBV30	.	TRBJ1-2	.	TGTGCCTGGGGTGACGGGGAAAACTATGGCTACACCTTC	CAWGDGENYGYTF
TRBV9	.	TRBJ2-5	.	TGTGCCAGCAGCCCACCCCCCGGGGAGACCCAGTACTTC	CASSPPPGETQYF
TRBV6-2/TRBV6-3	once	TRBJ2-2	.	TGTGCCAGCAGTTACCGACGGGGAAAGACCGGGGAGCTGTTTTTT	CASSYRRGKTGELFF
TRBV2	.	TRBJ2-5	.	TGTGCCAGCAACCGAGATGGAGAGACCCAGTACTTC	CASNRDGETQYF
TRBV28	.	TRBJ2-3	TRBD1	TGTGCCAGCCCTGGACAGGGGGCACGTAGCACAGATACGCAGTATTTT	CASPGQGARSTDTQYF
TRBV28	.	TRBJ2-5	TRBD1	TGTGCCAGCAGTAGACAGGGTGCCGAGACCCAGTACTTC	CASSRQGAETQYF
TRBV9	few	TRBJ2-7	TRBD2	TGTGCCAGCAGCGCGGGACTAGCCACCTACGAGCAGTACTTC	CASSAGLATYEQYF
TRBV28	.	TRBJ1-1	.	TGTGCCAGCAGTTTCGGAGTCTCGAACACTGAAGCTTTCTTT	CASSFGVSNTEAFF
TRBV20-1	.	TRBJ2-7	.	TGCAGTGCTAGAGATAATCGCGAATGCTTC	CSARDNRECF
TRBV19	.	TRBJ1-3	TRBD1	TGTGCCAGTAGCTACGCCGGGACAGGGGTCTCTGGAAACACCATATATTTT	CASSYAGTGVSGNTIYF
TRBV19	.	TRBJ2-1	TRBD1	TGTGCCACCGGACAGGGGGCCTACAATGAGCAGTTCTTC	CATGQGAYNEQFF
TRBV30	.	TRBJ1-5	.	TGTGCCTGTGTTTGGGGGGATAGCAATCAGCCCCAGCATTTT	CACVWGDSNQPQHF
TRBV6-2/TRBV6-3	.	TRBJ2-3	TRBD2	TGTGCCAGCAGTCGGGCGGGGGGAGCTAGCACAGATACGCAGTATTTT	CASSRAGGASTDTQYF
TRBV10-1	.	TRBJ2-7	.	TGCGCCAGCAGTGAAGACAGCACCTACGAGCAGTACTTC	CASSEDSTYEQYF
TRBV29-1	.	TRBJ1-4	TRBD1	TGCAGCGTTGTAAGCAGGGGGCAGGAAAAACTGTTTTTT	CSVVSRGQEKLFF
TRBV10-1	.	TRBJ1-1	.	TGCGCCAGCAGCCTGTCGGGAACAGCGACTGAAGCTTTCTTT	CASSLSGTATEAFF
TRBV5-1	.	TRBJ1-4	.	TGCGCCAGCAGCAGCGCCAAGCATGAAAAACTGTTTTTT	CASSSAKHEKLFF
TRBV4-3	.	TRBJ1-2	TRBD1	TGCGCCAGCAGCCAAGACTCGGGACAGGGGAACTATGGCTACACCTTC	CASSQDSGQGNYGYTF
TRBV28	once	TRBJ1-4	.	TGTGCCAGCAGTTTAGGGTTGGAGAGTGAAAAACTGTTTTTT	CASSLGLESEKLFF
TRBV28	.	TRBJ1-2	.	TGTGCCAGCAGTCGTGGCGGCTATGGCTACACCTTC	CASSRGGYGYTF
TRBV23-1	.	TRBJ2-7	.	TGCGCCAGCAGTCTAGTCTTACCTTCCTACGAGCAGTACTTC	CASSLVLPSYEQYF
TRBV11-2	.	TRBJ1-6	.	TGTGCCAGCAGCTTAAATCAGGGACGAGATTCACCCCTCCACTTT	CASSLNQGRDSPLHF
TRBV27	.	TRBJ1-6	.	TGTGCCAGCAGACAGACCCGGACAGTCTATAATTCACCCCTCCACTTT	CASRQTRTVYNSPLHF
TRBV7-2	.	TRBJ2-7	.	TGTGCCAGCAGCCTCCAGAATCCGGACGAGCAGTACTTC	CASSLQNPDEQYF
TRBV4-2	.	TRBJ2-1	.	TGTGCCAGCAGCCCCCTAGCCAGGAGCTCCTACAATGAGCAGTTCTTC	CASSPLARSSYNEQFF
TRBV12-5	.	TRBJ2-1	.	TGTGCTAGTGGTGGGCCCGGGGTGCCGAATGAGCAGTTCTTC	CASGGPGVPNEQFF